This is a list of T cell receptor beta chains from one sample in a study of graft-versus-host responses after intestinal transplantation. Measured with immunoSEQ multiplex PCR; TCRdb has only the in-frame clones, and not every one. The sample lists approximately 37,000 clones, roughly 87% occurring once. Sequencing was performed on ileum tissue, taken 200 to 210 days after intestinal transplant. The source of these receptors is a human patient who received an intestinal transplant, so some T cells may come from the graft donor. Each CDR3 is given with its conserved first and last residue. D genes are given only for firm matches. Rows may omit the clone size; those that give it use once, few, many or a size class.

DNA,CDR3,J,size,D,V
TGTGCCAGCAGCCTTAGGGACCGGACTAATGAAAAACTGTTTTTT,CASSLRDRTNEKLFF,TRBJ1-4,NA,NA,TRBV7-6
TGCGCCAGCAGCAAGGGAGAGACAGGAGTCTATGGCTACACCTTC,CASSKGETGVYGYTF,TRBJ1-2,NA,NA,TRBV4-1
TGTGCCAGCAGCCCCAGAGGCCTATACGAGCAGTACTTC,CASSPRGLYEQYF,TRBJ2-7,once,NA,TRBV11-2
TGTGCCAGCAGCTTAGACAGTTACAATGAGCAGTTCTTC,CASSLDSYNEQFF,TRBJ2-1,few,NA,TRBV5-5
TGCGCCAGCAGTGACAGCTCCTACGAGCAGTACTTC,CASSDSSYEQYF,TRBJ2-7,NA,NA,TRBV10-1
TGTGCCTGGAGTCTGGACAACTACAATGAGCAGTTCTTC,CAWSLDNYNEQFF,TRBJ2-1,NA,NA,TRBV30
TGTGCCAGCAGTGTCGGGACAGGGGGGTTCACAGATACGCAGTATTTT,CASSVGTGGFTDTQYF,TRBJ2-3,few,TRBD1,TRBV6-4
TGCGCCAGCAGGAACCACACAGCTGTCGGGATCCGTTCACCCCTCCACTTT,CASRNHTAVGIRSPLHF,TRBJ1-6,NA,NA,TRBV10-1
TGTGCCAGCAGTTTAGCGGGACAGGGTTTCACCGGGGAGCTGTTTTTT,CASSLAGQGFTGELFF,TRBJ2-2,NA,TRBD1,TRBV27
TGTGCCAGCAGCGTAGTGAGGACAGGATGTCGAATCAAACACCTTAGCAATCAGCCCCAGCATTTT,CASSVVRTGCRIKHLSNQPQHF,TRBJ1-5,NA,TRBD1,TRBV9
TGTGCCAGCTCACCACCAACAGGATCCTCCTACGAGCAGTACTTC,CASSPPTGSSYEQYF,TRBJ2-7,NA,NA,TRBV18
TGCAGCGTTCTGATTGGTCAGGGTTATGGCTACACCTTC,CSVLIGQGYGYTF,TRBJ1-2,NA,NA,TRBV29-1
TGTGCCAGTAGTGGGGACAGCCCAAACACCGGGGAGCTGTTTTTT,CASSGDSPNTGELFF,TRBJ2-2,NA,TRBD1,TRBV19
TGTGCCAGCAGCAAAGGGGAGACAGGAGGGGACACCGGGGAGCTGTTTTTT,CASSKGETGGDTGELFF,TRBJ2-2,NA,NA,TRBV21-1
TGTGCCAGCAGTTTGGAGAGGGGGCGCGAAAAACTGTTTTTT,CASSLERGREKLFF,TRBJ1-4,NA,TRBD1,TRBV27
TGTGCCAGCAGTCCCGGGCTGGGGCAGGGACTCCTCAGTGGAGCCTACGAGCAGTACTTC,CASSPGLGQGLLSGAYEQYF,TRBJ2-7,NA,NA,TRBV28
TGTGCCAGCAGCCCACTAGCGGGAGGGCCCTACAATGAGCAGTTCTTC,CASSPLAGGPYNEQFF,TRBJ2-1,NA,TRBD2,TRBV7-6
TGTGCCAGCAGCCGCCGGACAGGGCGCAACCCCTATGGCTACACCTTC,CASSRRTGRNPYGYTF,TRBJ1-2,NA,TRBD1,TRBV5-8
TGTGCCAGCTCACCCGACAGCTTCCCCTACGAGCAGTACTTC,CASSPDSFPYEQYF,TRBJ2-7,NA,NA,TRBV18
TGTGCCAGCAGCTTAGGGTGGGGGTACACAGATACGCAGTATTTT,CASSLGWGYTDTQYF,TRBJ2-3,NA,NA,TRBV7-3
TGTGCCAGCAGTTTAGACCAACTAGCCCGAGCTGGGAATGAGCAGTTCTTC,CASSLDQLARAGNEQFF,TRBJ2-1,NA,NA,TRBV27
TGTGCCAGCAGCTTGGGGACAGGGGGCCTCCCCTCCTACGAGCAGTACTTC,CASSLGTGGLPSYEQYF,TRBJ2-7,few,TRBD1,TRBV11-2
TGTGCCAGCAGCCTACTTAGCGGGAGGATGAGCTCCTACAATGAGCAGTTCTTC,CASSLLSGRMSSYNEQFF,TRBJ2-1,NA,TRBD2,TRBV7-8
TGTGCCAGCAGCTCCCGGGACGGTGCCTACGAGCAGTACTTC,CASSSRDGAYEQYF,TRBJ2-7,NA,NA,TRBV7-2
TGTGCCAGCAGTTCGAACAGGGGTAGGGGCCATCAGCCCCAGCATTTT,CASSSNRGRGHQPQHF,TRBJ1-5,NA,TRBD1,TRBV11-3
TGCGCCAGCACGGACAGGGTCGGGTACGAGCAGTACTTC,CASTDRVGYEQYF,TRBJ2-7,NA,TRBD1,TRBV5-1
TGTGCCAGCAGTGAACGGGGGGGGAACACTGAAGCTTTCTTT,CASSERGGNTEAFF,TRBJ1-1,NA,NA,TRBV6-1
TGTGCCAGCAGTGGGGTGGAGTATAATTCCCCCCTCCACTTT,CASSGVEYNSPLHF,TRBJ1-6,NA,NA,TRBV28
TGCAGCGTGGGGGACAGGGTAACCTACGAGCAGTACTTC,CSVGDRVTYEQYF,TRBJ2-7,few,TRBD1,TRBV29-1
TGTGCCAGCAGCCCCGCTTCCGGGACTAGCGGGAGCGATGAGCAGTTCTTC,CASSPASGTSGSDEQFF,TRBJ2-1,NA,TRBD2,TRBV27
TGTGCCAGCTCATCTGCTTCCCTCTACGAGCAGTACTTC,CASSSASLYEQYF,TRBJ2-7,NA,NA,TRBV18
TGTGCCAGCAGCCGGATGAGGGAGACCCAGTACTTC,CASSRMRETQYF,TRBJ2-5,NA,NA,TRBV7-6
TGCAGCGTTCAGGGCTGGAGTTATGGCTACACCTTC,CSVQGWSYGYTF,TRBJ1-2,NA,NA,TRBV29-1
TGTGCCAGCACCGCCAGGACAGGGGCGCCGAACACTGAAGCTTTCTTT,CASTARTGAPNTEAFF,TRBJ1-1,NA,TRBD1,TRBV4-2
TGTGCCTGGAAGCAGGGTGCGAACACTGAAGCTTTCTTT,CAWKQGANTEAFF,TRBJ1-1,NA,NA,TRBV30
TGTGCCAGCAGTTACTCCGGGACAGACGAGCAGTACTTC,CASSYSGTDEQYF,TRBJ2-7,NA,TRBD1,TRBV27
TGTGCCAGCAGCATACTCGTTGGGGGAGACGACACTGAAGCTTTCTTT,CASSILVGGDDTEAFF,TRBJ1-1,NA,NA,TRBV7-8
TGCAGCATTAGGGGACTCGAATCTTTTCTTCACTCCTACAATGAGCAGTTCTTC,CSIRGLESFLHSYNEQFF,TRBJ2-1,NA,NA,TRBV29-1
TGTGCCAGCAGTTTACACCGGGTTGGTCTCGAGACCCAGTACTTC,CASSLHRVGLETQYF,TRBJ2-5,NA,NA,TRBV28
TGTGCCAGCAGCTCCACCAATATTCGGTACTTC,CASSSTNIRYF,TRBJ2-5,NA,NA,TRBV11-2
TGTGCCAGCAGTGAGGGACTAGCAGCGAACACCGGGGAGCTGTTTTTT,CASSEGLAANTGELFF,TRBJ2-2,NA,TRBD2,TRBV6-1
TGCGCCAGCAGCTTGGTGTATAACCAAGAGACCCAGTACTTC,CASSLVYNQETQYF,TRBJ2-5,NA,NA,TRBV5-1
TGTGCCAGCAGCTCCAGGACTAGCGCGCAAGAGACCCAGTACTTC,CASSSRTSAQETQYF,TRBJ2-5,NA,TRBD2,TRBV11-1
TGCGCCAGCAGCCCCCCGGGACTAGCCACAGATACGCAGTATTTT,CASSPPGLATDTQYF,TRBJ2-3,once,TRBD2,TRBV4-1
TGTGCCAGTAGTGTGGCAGGAGGCGCCTACGAGCAGTACTTC,CASSVAGGAYEQYF,TRBJ2-7,NA,NA,TRBV19
TGTGCCTGGAGTGACAGGGGGCATGGCTACACCTTC,CAWSDRGHGYTF,TRBJ1-2,NA,TRBD1,TRBV30
TGTGCCAGCAGCCGACAGGGGTATAATTCACCCCTCCACTTT,CASSRQGYNSPLHF,TRBJ1-6,medium-sized,TRBD1,TRBV6-6
TGTGCCAGCAGACCTGGGGGGAAAGAGACCCAGTACTTC,CASRPGGKETQYF,TRBJ2-5,NA,NA,TRBV6-1